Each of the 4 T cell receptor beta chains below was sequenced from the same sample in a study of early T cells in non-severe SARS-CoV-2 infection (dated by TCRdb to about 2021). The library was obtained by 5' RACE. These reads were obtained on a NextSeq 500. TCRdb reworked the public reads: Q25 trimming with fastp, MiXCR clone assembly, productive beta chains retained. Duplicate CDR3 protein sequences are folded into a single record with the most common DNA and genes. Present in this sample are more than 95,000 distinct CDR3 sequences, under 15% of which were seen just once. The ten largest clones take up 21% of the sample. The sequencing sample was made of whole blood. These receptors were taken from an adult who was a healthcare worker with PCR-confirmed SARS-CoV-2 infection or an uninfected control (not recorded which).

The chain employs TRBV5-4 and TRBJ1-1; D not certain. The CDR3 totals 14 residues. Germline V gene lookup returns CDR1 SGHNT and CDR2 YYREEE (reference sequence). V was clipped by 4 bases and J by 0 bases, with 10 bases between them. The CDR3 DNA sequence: TGTGCCAGCAGCAGGTTGGATTTGAACACTGAAGCTTTCTTT. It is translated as CASSRLDLNTEAFF.

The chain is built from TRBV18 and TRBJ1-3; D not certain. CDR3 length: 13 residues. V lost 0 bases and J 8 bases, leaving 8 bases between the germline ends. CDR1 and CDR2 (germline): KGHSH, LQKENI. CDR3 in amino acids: CASSPPSVYTIYF. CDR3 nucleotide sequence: TGTGCCAGCTCACCACCATCGGTTTACACCATATATTTT.

CDR3 sequence reads: CASSLAVQLNTGELFF. The CDR3 DNA follows: TGTGCCAGCAGCTTAGCGGTACAGCTTAACACCGGGGAGCTGTTTTTT. The chain employs TRBV13 and TRBJ2-2; no reliable D call. The germline gives CDR1 PRHDT, CDR2 FYEKMQ (reference sequence). The V end was cut by 1 base, the J end by 2 bases, with 11 bases between. The CDR3 is 16 residues long.

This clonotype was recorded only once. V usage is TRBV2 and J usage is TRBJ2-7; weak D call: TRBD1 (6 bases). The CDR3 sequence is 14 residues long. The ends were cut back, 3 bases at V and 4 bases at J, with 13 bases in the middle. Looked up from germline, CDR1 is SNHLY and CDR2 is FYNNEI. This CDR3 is CASSDDRPGYEQYF. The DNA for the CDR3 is TGTGCCAGCAGTGATGACAGGCCAGGGTACGAGCAGTACTTC. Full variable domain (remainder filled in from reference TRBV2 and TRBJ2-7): EPEVTQTPSHQVTQMGQEVILRCVPISNHLYFYWYRQILGQKVEFLVSFYNNEISEKSEIFDDQFSVERPDGSNFTLKIRSTKLEDSAMYFCASSDDRPGYEQYFGPGTRLTVT.